Listed below are T cell receptor beta chains from one sample, sequenced in a study of cytomegalovirus exposure and HLA in healthy donors. Libraries were prepared by immunoSEQ multiplex PCR; TCRdb keeps only in-frame clonotypes and omits some of them. Of under 110,000 clones detected, more than 75% appear once; the ten largest clones hold roughly 6%. The sequenced material came from PBMCs. These receptors originate from a woman aged 45-65 years in good health and CMV-seropositive. Each CDR3 is given with its conserved first and last residue. The order of the fields is CDR3 protein, V gene.

CDR3aa: CASSRYAGTGGVNEQFF
v_gene: TRBV27

CDR3aa: CASSPQGGVRGYGYTF
v_gene: TRBV18

CDR3aa: CASRAGLSEKLFF
v_gene: TRBV5-1

CDR3aa: CASSSTGTGGNTIYF
v_gene: TRBV7-2

CDR3aa: CASSQSTLVGQGGEKLFF
v_gene: TRBV23-1

CDR3aa: CASTPSTQGAVGYTF
v_gene: TRBV28

CDR3aa: CASSDTTNEKLFF
v_gene: TRBV9

CDR3aa: CASSVEDGGLNTIYF
v_gene: TRBV9

CDR3aa: CASSPSGLAGGQYLGGELFF
v_gene: TRBV9

CDR3aa: CASSLYRGNEAFF
v_gene: TRBV7-3

CDR3aa: CASSLYGAEAFF
v_gene: TRBV27

CDR3aa: CASRGQTYQETQYF
v_gene: TRBV5-1

CDR3aa: CASTLLGGPLRHF
v_gene: TRBV28

CDR3aa: CASRRQGANTGELFF
v_gene: TRBV5-4

CDR3aa: CASSLEGLYNEQFF
v_gene: TRBV5-5

CDR3aa: CASGGAREGAYGYTF
v_gene: TRBV19

CDR3aa: CASSWMRVGFVTEAFF
v_gene: TRBV6-5

CDR3aa: CASSSGNTLGANVLTF
v_gene: TRBV5-4

CDR3aa: CASSLQRGGLGETQYF
v_gene: TRBV7-9

CDR3aa: CAGSFVWDSSTDTQYF
v_gene: TRBV19

CDR3aa: CASSVGTGQGAHEQYF
v_gene: TRBV9

CDR3aa: CASSINGILPGYTF
v_gene: TRBV19

CDR3aa: CASSASGTGAYEQYF
v_gene: TRBV7-6

CDR3aa: CASSSGLAGGRTDTQYF
v_gene: TRBV7-8

CDR3aa: CASKQDPQRNQPQHF
v_gene: TRBV5-1

CDR3aa: CASSLSPSENRADGYTF
v_gene: TRBV5-1

CDR3aa: CASSLGLASYEQYF
v_gene: TRBV5-6

CDR3aa: CASSAGQGRFNTEAFF
v_gene: TRBV9

CDR3aa: CASSQLNPDRHYGYTF
v_gene: TRBV11-2

CDR3aa: CASMRDTHNEKLFF
v_gene: TRBV2

CDR3aa: CASSISDNYNQPQHF
v_gene: TRBV19

CDR3aa: CASKTSPGTGGDTEAFF
v_gene: TRBV25-1

CDR3aa: CASTRQDDYGYTF
v_gene: TRBV28

CDR3aa: CASSPMGHRSEAFF
v_gene: TRBV19

CDR3aa: CASSQERGQNYEQYF
v_gene: TRBV4-2

CDR3aa: CASSEAGGLSGELFF
v_gene: TRBV6-1

CDR3aa: CASSDSRGGADGYTF
v_gene: TRBV6-4

CDR3aa: CASGLESTGGYGYTF
v_gene: TRBV12-5

CDR3aa: CASSQDHRGLVYPNEQYF
v_gene: TRBV14

CDR3aa: CASSYGADTEAFF
v_gene: TRBV5-1

CDR3aa: CASSLVVTANTGELFF
v_gene: TRBV7-2

CDR3aa: CASSPSPDRATEAFF
v_gene: TRBV27